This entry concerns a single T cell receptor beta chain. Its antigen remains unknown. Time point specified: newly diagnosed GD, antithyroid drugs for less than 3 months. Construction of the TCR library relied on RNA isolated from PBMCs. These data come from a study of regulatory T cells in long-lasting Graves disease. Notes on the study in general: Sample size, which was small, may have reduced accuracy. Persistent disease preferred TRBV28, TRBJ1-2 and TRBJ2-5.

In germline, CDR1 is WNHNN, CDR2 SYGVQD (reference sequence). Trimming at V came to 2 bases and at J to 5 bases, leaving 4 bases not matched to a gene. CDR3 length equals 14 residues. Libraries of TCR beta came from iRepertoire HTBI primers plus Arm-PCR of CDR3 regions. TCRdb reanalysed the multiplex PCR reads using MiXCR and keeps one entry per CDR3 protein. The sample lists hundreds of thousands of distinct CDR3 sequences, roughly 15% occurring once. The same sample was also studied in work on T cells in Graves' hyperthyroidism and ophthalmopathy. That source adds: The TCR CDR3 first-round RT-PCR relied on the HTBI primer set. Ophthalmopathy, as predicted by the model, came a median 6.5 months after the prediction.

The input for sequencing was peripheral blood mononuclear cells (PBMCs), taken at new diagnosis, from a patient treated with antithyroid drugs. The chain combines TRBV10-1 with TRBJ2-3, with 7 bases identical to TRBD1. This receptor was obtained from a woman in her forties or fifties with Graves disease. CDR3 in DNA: TGCGCCAGCAGTGAGGAGACAGGGAGAGATACGCAGTATTTT. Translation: CASSEETGRDTQYF.